The 21 T cell receptor beta chains below all came from one sample that was sequenced in a study of blood T cell repertoires in COVID-19. This table comes from immunoSEQ multiplex PCR, and its TCRdb copy is limited to in-frame clones, with some not included. The sample shows more than 80,000 clones, around four fifths of them seen only once. Sequencing was done on a sample of peripheral blood. Receptor source: a woman aged 65 to 85 with acute or convalescent COVID-19.

In this sample, this clone turned up a few times. The rearrangement uses TRBV1 and TRBJ2-5; the DNA was not compared with TRBD2, the D call given in the table. TRBV1 corresponds to a pseudogene. The CDR3 contains 19 residues. As DNA, the CDR3 is TGCACCAGCAGCCCCTGGGCTGCGGGGGGGCGATTCCGGTCAGAGACCCAGTACTTC. Its translation is CTSSPWAAGGRFRSETQYF.

This clone was seen only once. The V and J genes are TRBV6-1 and TRBJ1-6; no firm D call. CDR3 size: 14 residues. V was clipped by 3 bases and J by 4 bases, with 7 bases between them. Germline V gene sequence: CDR1 MNHNS, CDR2 SASEGT. CDR3 region: CASSETFYNSPLHF. CDR3 DNA: TGTGCCAGCAGTGAGACATTTTATAATTCACCCCTCCACTTT.

The chain employs TRBV11-2 and TRBJ1-2; D unresolved. The CDR3 runs 16 residues. Trimming took 1 base from V and 1 from J, leaving 13 bases between them. Germline CDR1 SGHAT, CDR2 FQNNGV. CDR3 region: CASSLVTSSNNYGYTF. CDR3 nucleotides: TGTGCCAGCAGCTTAGTGACAAGTTCTAATAACTATGGCTACACCTTC.

V gene TRBV18 combines with J gene TRBJ2-2, with D possibly matching TRBD2 (6 bases). Germline CDR1 and CDR2: KGHSH and LQKENI. With 6 bases removed from V and 0 bases from J, the gap between germline ends came to 14 bases. The CDR3 totals 16 residues. CDR3 in amino acids: CASSPYGGTNTGELFF. CDR3 nucleotide sequence: TGTGCCAGCTCCCCTTATGGGGGGACGAACACCGGGGAGCTGTTTTTT.

The chain uses TRBV5-1 and TRBJ1-2; maybe TRBD1 (5 bases). CDR3 size: 14 residues. CDR1 and CDR2 from the germline V gene are SGHRS and YFSETQ. The V end was cut by 3 bases, the J end by 4 bases, with 13 bases between. The CDR3 DNA sequence: TGCGCCAGCAGCTCGACTGGGGCCCCCTATGGCTACACCTTC. Translated: CASSSTGAPYGYTF.

The chain recombines TRBV6-1 with TRBJ1-3, with D hard to call. The V gene lost 3 bases and the J gene lost 3 bases, with 12 bases spanning the gap. CDR3 length equals 15 residues. In germline, CDR1 is MNHNS, CDR2 SASEGT. The CDR3 bases are TGTGCCAGCAGTGAGGCGGAGTTCTATGGAAACACCATATATTTT. Residues: CASSEAEFYGNTIYF.

The V gene is TRBV15, the J gene TRBJ2-3; maybe TRBD2 (5 bases). This CDR3 has 15 amino acids. Trimming took 7 bases from V and 1 from J, leaving 15 bases between them. Per the germline V gene, CDR1 is LNHNV and CDR2 is YYDKDF (reference sequence). CDR3 nucleotides: TGTGCCACCACCAAGTCCGGGATCGGCACAGATACGCAGTATTTT. It encodes CATTKSGIGTDTQYF.

The J gene is TRBJ1-6, the V gene TRBV5-3, with 7 bases fitting TRBD1. TRBV5-3 is assigned to the ORF class and has an uncertain function. The CDR3 runs 14 residues. The ends lost 0 bases at V and 8 bases at J; junction bases unmatched: 2. The CDR3 protein is CARSLGQGDSPLHF. The CDR3 DNA follows: TGTGCCAGAAGCTTGGGTCAGGGGGATTCACCCCTCCACTTT.

The chain is built from TRBV2 and TRBJ1-4, with D unresolved. The V and J ends lost 1 base and 8 bases respectively, with 8 bases between them. The CDR3 runs 13 residues. Germline V CDR1 and CDR2: SNHLY, FYNNEI. The CDR3 is CASSEVQQEKLFF. The CDR3 nucleotides are TGTGCCAGCAGTGAAGTCCAACAGGAAAAACTGTTTTTT.

The chain joins TRBV10-3 to TRBJ1-6; maybe TRBD1 (5 bases). Trimming took off 2 bases at V and 10 bases at J, with 15 bases between the two ends. The CDR3 spans 15 residues. Germline V gene data show CDR1 as ENHRY and CDR2 as SYGVKD. The CDR3 here is CAISEGASLGSPLHF. In nucleotides, the CDR3 is TGTGCCATCAGTGAGGGGGCAAGCCTTGGGTCACCCCTCCACTTT.

This chain connects TRBV7-9 to TRBJ1-1, with TRBD1 matching over 8 bases. This CDR3 is built from 16 residues. Germline loops: CDR1 SEHNR, CDR2 FQNEAQ (reference sequence). Losses at the gene ends were 4 bases for V and 1 base for J; bases not matched to a gene: 8. CDR3 nucleotides: TGTGCCAGCAGCTCTCCCCTTGGACAGGGGAACACTGAAGCTTTCTTT. Its protein product is CASSSPLGQGNTEAFF.

The chain carries TRBV11-3 and TRBJ2-7; TRBD1 agrees at 8 bases. Germline CDR1 reads SGHNT; CDR2 reads YENEEA. This CDR3 contains 14 residues. After removal of 5 bases from V and 6 bases from J, the junction contained 9 bases not matched to a gene. CDR3 sequence reads: CASSPQGAGAEQYF. DNA for the CDR3: TGTGCCAGCAGCCCCCAGGGGGCCGGCGCCGAGCAGTACTTC.

This chain connects TRBV27 to TRBJ1-5; D might be TRBD1 (5 bases). This CDR3 region has 16 residues. V lost 8 bases and J lost 0, with 17 bases in between. Germline values: CDR1 MNHEY, CDR2 SMNVEV (reference sequence). The CDR3 here is CASANGAYYSNQPQHF. CDR3 nucleotides: TGTGCCAGCGCGAATGGGGCCTATTATAGCAATCAGCCCCAGCATTTT.

The gene calls are TRBV23-1 and TRBJ1-5; a possible D gene is TRBD1 (6 bases). TRBV23-1 is treated as an ORF (open reading frame) with a function not yet certain. Trimming removed 0 bases at V and 2 bases at J, with 20 bases between. The CDR3 contains 19 residues. The chain's CDR3 is CASSQSFPGRGERNQPQHF. CDR3 nucleotide sequence: TGCGCCAGCAGTCAATCTTTCCCGGGCAGGGGTGAGCGCAATCAGCCCCAGCATTTT.

V usage is TRBV3-1 (or the pseudogene TRBV3-2) and J usage is TRBJ1-2; D may be TRBD1 (5 bases). The CDR3 is 16 residues long. V was pared by 1 base and J by 0 bases, with 12 bases between. From germline, CDR1 is LGHDT and CDR2 YNNKEL (reference sequence). For the CDR3, the DNA is TGTGCCAGCAGCCAAGTGGGGCATTATCCTAACTATGGCTACACCTTC. Amino acid sequence: CASSQVGHYPNYGYTF.

V is TRBV19 and J is TRBJ2-5; weak D call: TRBD2 (6 bases). Germline V lookup: CDR1 LNHDA, CDR2 SQIVND (reference sequence). The CDR3 contains 14 residues. V shed 7 bases and J shed 4 bases, with 16 bases lying between them. This CDR3 is CASTAGRRGETQYF. The CDR3 DNA follows: TGTGCCAGTACCGCCGGCCGGAGGGGAGAGACCCAGTACTTC.

V is TRBV19 and J is TRBJ1-4, with unresolved D. Trimming left V 5 bases short and J 7 bases short, with 11 bases between. This CDR3 has 13 residues. Germline V gene lookup returns CDR1 LNHDA and CDR2 SQIVND (reference sequence). CDR3 in amino acids: CASSWRVPEKLFF. CDR3 sequence (DNA): TGTGCCAGTAGTTGGCGGGTCCCTGAAAAACTGTTTTTT. The full variable domain, with the rest looked up from reference TRBV19 and TRBJ1-4, is DGGITQSPKYLFRKEGQNVTLSCEQNLNHDAMYWYRQDPGQGLRLIYYSQIVNDFQKGDIAEGYSVSREKKESFPLTVTSAQKNPTAFYLCASSWRVPEKLFFGSGTQLSVL.

The chain uses TRBV30 and TRBJ1-2; TRBD1 might be the D (6 bases). Trimming cost V 3 bases and J 9 bases, with 17 bases left between them. This CDR3 has 13 amino acids. CDR1 and CDR2 (germline): GTSNPN, SVGIG (reference sequence). Written as DNA, the CDR3 is TGTGCCTGGAGCCAGGGGCCGATTGGGAGCTACACCTTC. This codes for CAWSQGPIGSYTF. Full variable domain (rest looked up from reference TRBV30 and TRBJ1-2): SQTIHQWPATLVQPVGSPLSLECTVEGTSNPNLYWYRQAAGRGLQLLFYSVGIGQISSEVPQNLSASRPQDRQFILSSKKLLLSDSGFYLCAWSQGPIGSYTFGSGTRLTVV.

The gene calls are TRBV3-1 (or the pseudogene TRBV3-2) and TRBJ2-1; D remains unclear. V lost 8 bases, J lost 2 bases, and 7 bases lay in between. This CDR3 has 12 amino acids. Germline V gene data show CDR1 as LGHDT and CDR2 as YNNKEL (reference sequence). CDR3 amino acids: CASGPPYNEQFF. CDR3 coding DNA: TGTGCCAGCGGGCCACCCTACAATGAGCAGTTCTTC.

The chain has TRBV5-5 and TRBJ1-2; 7 bases are a match to TRBD1. The CDR3 has 15 amino acids. The germline V gene has CDR1 SGHKS and CDR2 YYEKEE (reference sequence). V was clipped by 0 bases and J by 4 bases; unmatched bases: 6. The CDR3 is CASSLASGTVYGYTF. CDR3 sequence (DNA): TGTGCCAGCAGCTTGGCCTCGGGGACAGTCTATGGCTACACCTTC.

The V call is TRBV6-5, the J call TRBJ1-1; 7 bases match TRBD1. Germline V gene sequence: CDR1 MNHEY, CDR2 SVGAGI. After removal of 5 bases from V and 5 bases from J, the junction contained 5 bases not matched to a gene. This CDR3 spans 13 amino acids. CDR3 DNA: TGTGCCAGCAGTCCGGGACAGTGGACTGAAGCTTTCTTT. It is translated as CASSPGQWTEAFF.